This T cell receptor beta chain was found in a study of cytomegalovirus exposure and HLA in healthy donors. Background on the study: Researchers found that approximately 85% of about 400 genotyped donors fell within the Caucasian-associated ancestry cluster.

A word on this clone: The target antigen is unknown.

V lost 5 bases and J 2 bases, leaving 12 bases between the germline ends. The CDR3 is made up of 14 amino acids. CDR1 and CDR2 (germline): SGHRS, YFSETQ. Notes on the study in general: In a later analysis, TCR beta V- and J-gene trimming showed a link to a missense DCLRE1C variant.

The PCR made use of 60 Vbeta and 13 Jbeta primers. Generated by immunoSEQ multiplex PCR, the TCRdb table keeps only in-frame clones and is missing some. The sample records under 150,000 clones, approximately 80% being singletons. This TCR was recovered from a woman aged 18-30 years in good health and CMV-seronegative. The sample taken for sequencing was PBMCs. The chain uses TRBV5-1 and TRBJ2-3, with D perhaps TRBD1 (6 bases). The CDR3 DNA sequence: TGCGCCAGCAGTATCAGGGGTCACACAGATACGCAGTATTTT. Residues: CASSIRGHTDTQYF.